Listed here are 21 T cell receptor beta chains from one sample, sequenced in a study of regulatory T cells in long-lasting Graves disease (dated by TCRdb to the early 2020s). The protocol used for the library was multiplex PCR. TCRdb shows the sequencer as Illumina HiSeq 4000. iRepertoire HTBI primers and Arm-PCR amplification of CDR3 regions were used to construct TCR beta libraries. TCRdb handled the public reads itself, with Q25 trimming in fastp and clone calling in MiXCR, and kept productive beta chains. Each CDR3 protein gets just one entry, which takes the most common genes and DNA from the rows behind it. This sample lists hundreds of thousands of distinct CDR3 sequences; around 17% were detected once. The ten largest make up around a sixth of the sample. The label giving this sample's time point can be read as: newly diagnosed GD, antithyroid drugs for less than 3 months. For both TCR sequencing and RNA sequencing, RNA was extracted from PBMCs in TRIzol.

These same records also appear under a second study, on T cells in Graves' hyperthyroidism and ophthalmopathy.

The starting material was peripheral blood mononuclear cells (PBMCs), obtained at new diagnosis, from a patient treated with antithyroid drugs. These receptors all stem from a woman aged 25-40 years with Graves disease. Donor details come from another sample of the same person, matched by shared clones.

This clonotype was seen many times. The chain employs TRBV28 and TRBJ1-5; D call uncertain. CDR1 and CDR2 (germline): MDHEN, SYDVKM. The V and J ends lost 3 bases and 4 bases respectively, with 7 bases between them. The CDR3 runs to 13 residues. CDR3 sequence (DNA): TGTGCCAGCAGTTTTTTGAGAAATCAGCCCCAGCATTTT. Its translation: CASSFLRNQPQHF.

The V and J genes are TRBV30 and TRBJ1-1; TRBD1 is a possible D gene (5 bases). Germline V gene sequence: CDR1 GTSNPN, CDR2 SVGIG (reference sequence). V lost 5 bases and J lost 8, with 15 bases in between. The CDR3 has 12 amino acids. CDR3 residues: CAWGTGGSEAFF. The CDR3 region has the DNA TGTGCCTGGGGGACGGGGGGGTCGGAAGCTTTCTTT. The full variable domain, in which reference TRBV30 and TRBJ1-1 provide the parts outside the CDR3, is SQTIHQWPATLVQPVGSPLSLECTVEGTSNPNLYWYRQAAGRGLQLLFYSVGIGQISSEVPQNLSASRPQDRQFILSSKKLLLSDSGFYLCAWGTGGSEAFFGQGTRLTVV.

The CDR3 nucleotides read TGTGCCAGCAGTGGGGAGGGGGATAACACCGGGGAGCTGTTTTTT. It translates to CASSGEGDNTGELFF. The J gene is TRBJ2-2, the V gene TRBV28, with D tentatively TRBD2 (7 bases). CDR3 length equals 15 residues. Per germline, CDR1 MDHEN and CDR2 SYDVKM. Trimming shortened V by 5 bases and J by 2 bases, and 12 bases separated the two germline ends.

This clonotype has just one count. CDR3 coding DNA: TGTGCCTGGAGTAGACTAGCGGGAGGACCAGATACGCAGTATTTT. Its protein is CAWSRLAGGPDTQYF. The rearrangement uses TRBV30 and TRBJ2-3, with 13 positions matching TRBD2. J lost 4 bases, V lost 2 bases, and 3 bases had no gene match. The CDR3 covers 15 residues. Germline CDR1 and CDR2: GTSNPN and SVGIG (reference sequence).

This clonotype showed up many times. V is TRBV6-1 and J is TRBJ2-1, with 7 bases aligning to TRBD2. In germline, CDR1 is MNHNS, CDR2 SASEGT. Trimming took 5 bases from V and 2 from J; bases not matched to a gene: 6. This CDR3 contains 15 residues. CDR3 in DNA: TGTGCCAGCAGTACCGGGCTAGCGGCCTACAATGAGCAGTTCTTC. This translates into CASSTGLAAYNEQFF.

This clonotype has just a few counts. CDR3 residues: CASSEPGQGPGANVLTF. The CDR3 nucleotides read TGTGCCAGCAGTGAACCCGGACAGGGCCCTGGGGCCAACGTCCTGACTTTC. This chain connects TRBV6-1 to TRBJ2-6; TRBD1 agrees at 8 bases. Per germline, CDR1 MNHNS and CDR2 SASEGT. This CDR3 is built from 17 residues. After removal of 2 bases from V and 2 bases from J, the junction contained 5 bases not matched to a gene.

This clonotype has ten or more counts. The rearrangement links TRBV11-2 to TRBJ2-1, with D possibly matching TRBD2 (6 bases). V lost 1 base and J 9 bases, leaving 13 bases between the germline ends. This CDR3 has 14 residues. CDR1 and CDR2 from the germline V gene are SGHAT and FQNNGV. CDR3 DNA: TGTGCCAGCAGCTTAGGAACGGGGGTCGCTGAGCAGTTCTTC. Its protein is CASSLGTGVAEQFF.

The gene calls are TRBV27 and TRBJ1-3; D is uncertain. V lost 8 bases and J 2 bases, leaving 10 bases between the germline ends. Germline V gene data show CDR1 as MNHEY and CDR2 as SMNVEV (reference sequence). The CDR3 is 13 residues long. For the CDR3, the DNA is TGTGCCAGCGGCCGGAGGCCTGGAAACACCATATATTTT. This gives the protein CASGRRPGNTIYF.

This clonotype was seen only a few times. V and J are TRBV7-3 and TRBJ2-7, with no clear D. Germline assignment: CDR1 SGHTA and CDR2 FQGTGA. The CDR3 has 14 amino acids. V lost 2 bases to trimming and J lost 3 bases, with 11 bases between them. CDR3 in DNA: TGTGCCAGCAGCTTAGAAGTTGGTCTCTACGAGCAGTACTTC. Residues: CASSLEVGLYEQYF.

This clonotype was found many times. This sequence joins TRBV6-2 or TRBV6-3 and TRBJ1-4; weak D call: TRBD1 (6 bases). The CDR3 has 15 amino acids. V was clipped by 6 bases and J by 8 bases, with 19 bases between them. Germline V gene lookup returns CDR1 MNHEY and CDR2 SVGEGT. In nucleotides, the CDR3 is TGTGCCAGCAGGCGGACAGCTCATGGGGGCGAAAAACTGTTTTTT. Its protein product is CASRRTAHGGEKLFF.

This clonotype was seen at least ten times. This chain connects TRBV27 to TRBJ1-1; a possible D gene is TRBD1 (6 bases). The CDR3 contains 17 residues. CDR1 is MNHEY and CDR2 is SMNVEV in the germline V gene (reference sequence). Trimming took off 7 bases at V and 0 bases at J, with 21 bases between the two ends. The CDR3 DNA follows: TGTGCCAGCACTTGGAGAGGACAGACAGGTATGAACACTGAAGCTTTCTTT. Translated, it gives CASTWRGQTGMNTEAFF.

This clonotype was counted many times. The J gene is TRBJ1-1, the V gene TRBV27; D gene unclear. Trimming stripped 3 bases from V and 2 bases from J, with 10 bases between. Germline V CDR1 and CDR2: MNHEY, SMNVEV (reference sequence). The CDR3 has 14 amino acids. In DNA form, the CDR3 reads TGTGCCAGCAGTTTGGGGTGGGGAAACACTGAAGCTTTCTTT. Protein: CASSLGWGNTEAFF.

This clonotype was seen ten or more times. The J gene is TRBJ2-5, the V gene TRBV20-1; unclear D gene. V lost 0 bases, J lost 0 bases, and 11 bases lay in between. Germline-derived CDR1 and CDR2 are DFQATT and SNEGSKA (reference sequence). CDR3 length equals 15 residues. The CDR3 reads CSARDGRAYQETQYF. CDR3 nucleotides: TGCAGTGCTAGAGATGGCCGGGCGTACCAAGAGACCCAGTACTTC.

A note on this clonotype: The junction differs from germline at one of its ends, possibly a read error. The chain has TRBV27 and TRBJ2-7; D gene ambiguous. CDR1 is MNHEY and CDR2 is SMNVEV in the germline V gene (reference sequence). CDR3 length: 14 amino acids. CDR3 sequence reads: CASNLSNVPYEQYF. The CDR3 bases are TGTGCCAGCAATTTATCGAATGTCCCGTACGAGCAGTACTTC.

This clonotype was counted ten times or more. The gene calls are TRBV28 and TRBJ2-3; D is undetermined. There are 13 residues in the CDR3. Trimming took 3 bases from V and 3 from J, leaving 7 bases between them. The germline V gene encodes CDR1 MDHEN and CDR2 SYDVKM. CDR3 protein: CASSFPGTDTQYF. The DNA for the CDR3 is TGTGCCAGCAGTTTTCCAGGAACAGATACGCAGTATTTT.

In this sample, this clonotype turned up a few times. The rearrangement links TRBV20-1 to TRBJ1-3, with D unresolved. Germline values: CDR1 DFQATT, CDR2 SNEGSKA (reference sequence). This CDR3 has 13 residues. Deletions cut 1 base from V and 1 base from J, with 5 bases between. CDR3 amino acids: CSARGGSGNTIYF. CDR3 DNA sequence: TGCAGTGCTAGAGGGGGTTCTGGAAACACCATATATTTT.

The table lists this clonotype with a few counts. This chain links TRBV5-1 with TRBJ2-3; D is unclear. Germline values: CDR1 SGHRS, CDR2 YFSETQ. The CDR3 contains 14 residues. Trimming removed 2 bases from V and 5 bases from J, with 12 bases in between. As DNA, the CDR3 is TGCGCCAGCAGCTTTCAAGGCGGTATAGATACGCAGTATTTT. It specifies CASSFQGGIDTQYF.

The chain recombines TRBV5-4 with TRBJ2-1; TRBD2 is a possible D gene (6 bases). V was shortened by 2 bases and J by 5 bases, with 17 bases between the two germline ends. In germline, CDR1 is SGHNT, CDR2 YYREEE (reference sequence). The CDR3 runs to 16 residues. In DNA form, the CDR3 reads TGTGCCAGCAGCTTAACCCTAGCGACACCACACAATGAGCAGTTCTTC. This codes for CASSLTLATPHNEQFF.

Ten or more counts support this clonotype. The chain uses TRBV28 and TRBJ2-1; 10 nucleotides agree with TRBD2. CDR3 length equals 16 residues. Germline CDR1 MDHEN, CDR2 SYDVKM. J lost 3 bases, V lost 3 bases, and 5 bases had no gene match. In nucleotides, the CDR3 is TGTGCCAGCAGTTTCCGGACTAGCGGTATCTACAATGAGCAGTTCTTC. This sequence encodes CASSFRTSGIYNEQFF.

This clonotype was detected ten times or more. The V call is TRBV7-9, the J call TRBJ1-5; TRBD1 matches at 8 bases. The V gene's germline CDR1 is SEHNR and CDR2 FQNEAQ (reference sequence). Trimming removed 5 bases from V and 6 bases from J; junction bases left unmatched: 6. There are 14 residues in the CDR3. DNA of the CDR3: TGTGCCAGCAGCCGACAGGGGCCCACTCAGCCCCAGCATTTT. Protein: CASSRQGPTQPQHF. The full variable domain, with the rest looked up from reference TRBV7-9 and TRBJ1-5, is DTGVSQNPRHKITKRGQNVTFRCDPISEHNRLYWYRQTLGQGPEFLTYFQNEAQLEKSRLLSDRFSAERPKGSFSTLEIQRTEQGDSAMYLCASSRQGPTQPQHFGDGTRLSIL.

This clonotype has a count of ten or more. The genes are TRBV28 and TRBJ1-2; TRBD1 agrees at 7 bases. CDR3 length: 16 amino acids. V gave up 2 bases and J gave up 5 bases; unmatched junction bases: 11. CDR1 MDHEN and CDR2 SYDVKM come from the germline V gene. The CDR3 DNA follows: TGTGCCAGCAGTTTACGAGCGACAGGGAGGGTTTATGGCTACACCTTC. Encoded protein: CASSLRATGRVYGYTF.